The TCR beta chain under discussion was sequenced for a study of blood T cell repertoires in COVID-19. V dropped 3 bases and J dropped 7 bases, with 27 bases sitting between them. Germline V gives CDR1 LGHNT, CDR2 FRNRAP. The CDR3 sequence is 18 residues long. TCRdb's copy holds only in-frame clones and misses some; the assay was immunoSEQ multiplex PCR. Found here are over 200,000 clones, approximately 83% of them singletons; the top ten hold 2.5%. The chain links TRBV12-5 to TRBJ1-1, with D possibly being TRBD1 (5 bases). The TCR originated in a woman aged 40 to 49 with active or convalescent COVID-19. What was sequenced was peripheral blood. Here the CDR3 DNA reads TGTGCTAGTGGTTTCCCTAGGGGTAGCAGGGCCTTGGATATTGAAGCTTTCTTT. Protein: CASGFPRGSRALDIEAFF. Together with reference TRBV12-5 and TRBJ1-1, the CDR3 gives the full variable domain: DARVTQTPRHKVTEMGQEVTMRCQPILGHNTVFWYRQTMMQGLELLAYFRNRAPLDDSGMPKDRFSAEMPDATLATLKIQPSEPRDSAVYFCASGFPRGSRALDIEAFFGQGTRLTVV.